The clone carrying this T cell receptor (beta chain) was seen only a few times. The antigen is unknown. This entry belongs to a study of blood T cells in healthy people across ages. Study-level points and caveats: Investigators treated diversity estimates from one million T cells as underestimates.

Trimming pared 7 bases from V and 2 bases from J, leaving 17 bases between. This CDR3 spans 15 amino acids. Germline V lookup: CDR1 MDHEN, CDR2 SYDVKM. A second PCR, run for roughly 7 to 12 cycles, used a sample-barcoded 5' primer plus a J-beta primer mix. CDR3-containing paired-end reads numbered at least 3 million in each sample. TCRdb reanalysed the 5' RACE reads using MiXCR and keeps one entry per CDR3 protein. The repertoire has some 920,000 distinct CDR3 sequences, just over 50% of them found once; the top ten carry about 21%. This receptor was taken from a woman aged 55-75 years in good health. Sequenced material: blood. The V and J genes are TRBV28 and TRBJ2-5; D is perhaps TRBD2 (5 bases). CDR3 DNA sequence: TGTGCCAGCACCCCGGCGGGCGGTTTACAAGAGACCCAGTACTTC. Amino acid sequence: CASTPAGGLQETQYF.